The rows below give T cell receptor beta chains drawn from one sample of a study of cytomegalovirus exposure and HLA in healthy donors. Repertoires were generated with immunoSEQ multiplex PCR, while TCRdb's copy carries only in-frame clones and drops some. The table has around 130,000 clones, 60% to 85% seen once. Sequences were obtained from PBMCs. The receptors derive from a middle-aged woman in good health and CMV-seronegative. Both conserved end residues are part of each CDR3. The D gene is left open where the match is weak.

D	V	CDR3
NA	TRBV6-6	CASSSQGLNSPLHF
TRBD1	TRBV27	CASSRGQGGEKLFF
NA	TRBV6-4	CASSSAATSGANGLTF
NA	TRBV5-1	CATSDQSDSPNYGYTF
TRBD1	TRBV18	CASSPTETGGTEAFF
NA	TRBV6-1	CASNLRADTQYF
TRBD2	TRBV6-6	CASSPRGGRGTGELFF
NA	TRBV5-5	CASSLQGMNTEAFF
TRBD1	TRBV27	CASTLSTGYTGELFF
TRBD2	TRBV5-4	CASQLAGENEQFF
TRBD1	TRBV7-3	CASSPTTGEGRYF
NA	TRBV5-5	CASSQFYRVSETQYF
TRBD1	TRBV9	CASSTGAGEQFF
TRBD2	TRBV19	CASSGLAGRVEQFF
TRBD1	TRBV5-4	CASSPLDRGHSGELFF
NA	TRBV28	CASSLTGSSYNEQFF
NA	TRBV28	CASSSRPGAEKLFF
TRBD1	TRBV9	CASSVGNRDSPHSGNTIYF
NA	TRBV18	CASSRDTYSYEQYF
TRBD1	TRBV2	CASSDVGDRGFQETQYF
TRBD1	TRBV5-5	CASSLRTGGSSRHEQYF
TRBD1	TRBV28	CASSKYTFFPGQGPNYGYTF
NA	TRBV2	CASSVRAFDEQFF
NA	TRBV7-9	CASRVGAGGANGLTF
NA	TRBV30	CALPLTSGANVLTF
NA	TRBV6-4	CASSDPRGHSPLHF
NA	TRBV5-8	CASSFQGTGELFF
TRBD2	TRBV6-1	CASSERIAGGELFF
TRBD1	TRBV18	CASSQGQESSKYEQYF
NA	TRBV7-2	CASSLGRGAKLFF
TRBD1	TRBV6-1	CASRGQMNTEAFF
NA	TRBV7-3	CASSLGLGGGSGANGLTF
TRBD1	TRBV7-9	CASSLRGTGKRAQETQYF
NA	TRBV5-5	CASSLGGRGANVLTF
TRBD1	TRBV7-6	CASSYRQGLIGGEAFF
TRBD2	TRBV5-1	CASSPGAASGKETQYF
TRBD1	TRBV6-1	CASCPGQGVVAFF
TRBD2	TRBV5-5	CASSLGAGLVKSQAKNSQYF
NA	TRBV30	CAWSAPTSRGFF
TRBD1	TRBV7-3	CASSPAGTGTGELFF
TRBD2	TRBV12-5	CASGPFGGETQYF
NA	TRBV2	CASRLQVSNQPQHF
TRBD1	TRBV27	CASSPFQGARDYGYTF
TRBD2	TRBV10-3	CAISEFLAENTGELFF
TRBD1	TRBV6-1	CASTGQGNTGELFF